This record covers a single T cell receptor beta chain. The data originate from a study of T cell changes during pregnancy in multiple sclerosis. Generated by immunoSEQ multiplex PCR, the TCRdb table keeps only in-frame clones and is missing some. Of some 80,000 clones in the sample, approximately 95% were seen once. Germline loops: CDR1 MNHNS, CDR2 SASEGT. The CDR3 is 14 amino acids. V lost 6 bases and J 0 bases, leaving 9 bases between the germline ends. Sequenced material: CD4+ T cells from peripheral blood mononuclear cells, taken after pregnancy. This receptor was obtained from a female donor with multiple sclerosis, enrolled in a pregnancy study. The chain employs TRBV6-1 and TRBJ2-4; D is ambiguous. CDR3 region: CASRLTRAKNIQYF. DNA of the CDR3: TGTGCCAGCAGGTTGACAAGAGCCAAAAACATTCAGTACTTC.